The rows below give T cell receptor beta chains drawn from one sample of a study of blood T cell repertoires in COVID-19. Profiled with immunoSEQ multiplex PCR; TCRdb holds only in-frame clones, not every one. The sample holds 350,000 to 450,000 clones, roughly 92% seen once. The sample was PBMCs or T cells enriched from blood (not recorded which). These receptors all come from a woman aged 40 to 49 who had been exposed to COVID-19. Each CDR3 is given with its conserved first and last residue. D genes are given only for firm matches. Size is stated for part of the rows, as once, few or many counts, or as a class when the clone is expanded.

v_gene: TRBV5-1; abundance: -; len: 15; d_gene: -; j_gene: TRBJ1-2; CDR3nt: TGCGCCAGCAGCTTGGCCGCTGGGCAGGTCTATGGCTACACCTTC; CDR3aa: CASSLAAGQVYGYTF
v_gene: TRBV30; abundance: -; len: 15; d_gene: TRBD1; j_gene: TRBJ1-2; CDR3nt: TGTGCCTGGAGTCCGGACAGGGTAGGGTTACATGGCTACACCTTC; CDR3aa: CAWSPDRVGLHGYTF
v_gene: TRBV10-1; abundance: -; len: 13; d_gene: TRBD1; j_gene: TRBJ1-2; CDR3nt: TGCGCCAGCAAGACACAGGGGGCGTGGGGCTACACCTTC; CDR3aa: CASKTQGAWGYTF
v_gene: TRBV18; abundance: -; len: 15; d_gene: -; j_gene: TRBJ1-6; CDR3nt: TGTGCCAGCTCACCACGGGGGGGGGATAATTCACCCCTCCACTTT; CDR3aa: CASSPRGGDNSPLHF
v_gene: TRBV7-3; abundance: -; len: 16; d_gene: TRBD2; j_gene: TRBJ2-2; CDR3nt: TGTGCCAGCAGCTATAGCGGGGGGGCGACCACCGGGGAGCTGTTTTTT; CDR3aa: CASSYSGGATTGELFF
v_gene: TRBV7-3; abundance: -; len: 14; d_gene: TRBD2; j_gene: TRBJ2-3; CDR3nt: TGTGCCAGCAGCTTGTCTAGCGGGAGAGATACGCAGTATTTT; CDR3aa: CASSLSSGRDTQYF
v_gene: TRBV7-9; abundance: once; len: 17; d_gene: -; j_gene: TRBJ1-5; CDR3nt: TGTGCCAGCAGCTTAGTCAGGGGCCCATATAGCAATCAGCCCCAGCATTTT; CDR3aa: CASSLVRGPYSNQPQHF
v_gene: TRBV15; abundance: -; len: 17; d_gene: TRBD2; j_gene: TRBJ2-5; CDR3nt: TGTGCCACCAGCAGAGCAGGGGGTAGCGGGAGCTCTGAGACCCAGTACTTC; CDR3aa: CATSRAGGSGSSETQYF
v_gene: TRBV30; abundance: -; len: 15; d_gene: -; j_gene: TRBJ1-1; CDR3nt: TGTGCCTGGACACTAAAAGCCGGGGGAAGAAAAGAAGCTTTCTTT; CDR3aa: CAWTLKAGGRKEAFF
v_gene: TRBV5-6; abundance: -; len: 14; d_gene: TRBD2; j_gene: TRBJ2-7; CDR3nt: TGTGCCAGCAGCCCTAGGACTAGCGGCTACGAGCAGTACTTC; CDR3aa: CASSPRTSGYEQYF
v_gene: TRBV18; abundance: -; len: 14; d_gene: TRBD1; j_gene: TRBJ1-4; CDR3nt: TGTGCCAGCTCATCGACAGGGGCTAATGAAAAACTGTTTTTT; CDR3aa: CASSSTGANEKLFF
v_gene: TRBV27; abundance: -; len: 11; d_gene: -; j_gene: TRBJ1-1; CDR3nt: TGTGCCATCTCCAGGGGAACTGAAGCTTTCTTT; CDR3aa: CAISRGTEAFF
v_gene: TRBV4-1; abundance: -; len: 17; d_gene: TRBD1; j_gene: TRBJ1-2; CDR3nt: TGCGCCAGCAGCCCAGAGGTGGGGACAGGGGGAAGCTATGGCTACACCTTC; CDR3aa: CASSPEVGTGGSYGYTF